The source of this TCR beta chain is a study of T-cell reconstitution after alpha-beta-depleted transplantation in children. This clonotype came up many times. Unique molecular identifiers featured in how the TCRbeta library was prepared. TCRdb recomputed calls from the PCR reads with MiXCR, one row per CDR3 protein. The sample contains about 610,000 distinct CDR3 sequences, 10% to 13% of which appear only once. This TCR came from a human donor who donated a stem cell graft to a child with acute myeloid leukemia. Sequences were derived from PBMCs from the stem cell graft donor, sampled from the stem cell graft.

For the CDR3, the DNA is TGCAGTGCTGTGTTAACCGGGGAGCTGTTTTTT. Residues: CSAVLTGELFF. The V gene is TRBV20-1, the J gene TRBJ2-2; D call uncertain. Between the trimmed V and J ends, which lost 5 bases and 5 bases, there was a span of 6 bases. The germline CDR1 and CDR2 sequences are DFQATT and SNEGSKA (reference sequence). This CDR3 is 11 amino acids long.